This TCR beta chain is drawn from a study of CD8 T cells in Susac syndrome. Random hexamers served to reverse transcribe roughly 0.45 to 1 ug RNA. It was immunoSEQ multiplex PCR that amplified TCR beta CDR3 across 54 Vbeta and 13 Jbeta. MiXCR was run by TCRdb on the immunoSEQ multiplex PCR reads, yielding one entry per CDR3 protein. The sample includes about 52,000 distinct CDR3 sequences, around 93% of them seen just once. CD8+ and CD4+ T cells taken from blood had their TCR beta sequenced. The V segment lost 6 bases and the J segment 7 bases; nucleotides outside the gene matches: 12. Germline CDR1 is SNHLY and CDR2 is FYNNEI. The CDR3 totals 15 residues.

The sequence was collected from a human donor with multiple sclerosis. Sequencing was carried out using CD8+ T cells from PBMCs. V is TRBV2 and J is TRBJ1-3, with 7 bases lining up with TRBD1. The CDR3 loop is CASSGTEYVINTIYF. CDR3 nucleotides: TGTGCCAGCAGCGGGACAGAGTACGTCATTAACACCATATATTTT.